The present T cell receptor beta chain was sequenced within a study of response to subunit inactivated influenza vaccine (dated by TCRdb to the late 2010s). Regarding the study in general: To follow how T cells responded to a trivalent subunit inactivated influenza vaccine, the researchers relied on deep quantitative profiling of the T cell receptor repertoire.

The library was prepared using RT-PCR. Sequencing used an Illumina HiSeq 2500. TCRdb trimmed public reads at Q25 via fastp, called clones via MiXCR and kept in-frame beta chains. Identical CDR3 proteins give one entry, which carries the most common genes and DNA. This sample is represented by hundreds of thousands of distinct CDR3 sequences; around a sixth of them were singletons. The leading ten clones occupy around 10% of the sample. In its sample, this clonotype was seen a few times. Its antigen is still unknown. No qualities accompany the bases; no much larger clone lies one base away. The trim is 7 bases for V and 2 bases for J, with a gap of 20 bases between the germline ends. There are 16 amino acids in the CDR3, from cysteine to phenylalanine inclusive. Only the CDR3 part of the read is kept: 48 bases, read in frame from the first base. CDR1 and CDR2 were assigned from the germline V gene as MNHNS and SASEGT.

The research as a whole found: It was suggested by the authors that each seasonal influenza vaccination may recruit only a limited number of new T cells.

The input for sequencing was PBMCs from blood, taken 11 to 12 days after vaccination. The chain was built from TRBV6-1 and TRBJ1-1, and perhaps TRBD1 as D gene, on 6 matching bases. The TCR was taken from a man in his forties or fifties who received an inactivated influenza vaccine. Donor details come from another sample of the same person, matched by shared clones. The nucleotide sequence reads as follows: TGTGCCAGCACTCGGGGGGACGCAGGGGCCAACACTGAAGCTTTCTTT. The encoded protein is CASTRGDAGANTEAFF.